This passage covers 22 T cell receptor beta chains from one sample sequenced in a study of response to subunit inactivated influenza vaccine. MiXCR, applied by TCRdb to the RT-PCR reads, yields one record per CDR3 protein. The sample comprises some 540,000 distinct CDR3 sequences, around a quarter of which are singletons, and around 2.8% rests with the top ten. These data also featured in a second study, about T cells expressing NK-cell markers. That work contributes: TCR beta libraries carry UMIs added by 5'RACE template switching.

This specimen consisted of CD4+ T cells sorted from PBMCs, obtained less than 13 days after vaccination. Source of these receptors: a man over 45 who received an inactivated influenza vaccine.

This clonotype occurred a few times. DNA for the CDR3: TGCAGCGCTGGACGGCTGAACACCGGGGAGCTGTTTTTT. It is translated as CSAGRLNTGELFF. This chain joins TRBV29-1 and TRBJ2-2; D uncertain. V lost 7 bases to trimming and J lost 1 base, with 10 bases between them. The CDR3 extends over 13 amino acids. Germline CDR1 is SQVTM and CDR2 is ANQGSEA.

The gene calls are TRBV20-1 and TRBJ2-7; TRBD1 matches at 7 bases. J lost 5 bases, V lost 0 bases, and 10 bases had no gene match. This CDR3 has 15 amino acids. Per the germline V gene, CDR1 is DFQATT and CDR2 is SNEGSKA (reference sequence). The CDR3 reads CSARDPRQGVHEQYF. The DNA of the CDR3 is TGCAGTGCTAGAGACCCCCGGCAGGGGGTCCACGAGCAGTACTTC.

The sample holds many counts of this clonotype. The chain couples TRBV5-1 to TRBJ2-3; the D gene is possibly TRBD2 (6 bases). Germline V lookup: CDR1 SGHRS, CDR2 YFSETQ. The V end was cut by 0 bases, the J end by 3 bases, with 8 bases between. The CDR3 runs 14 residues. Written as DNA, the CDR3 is TGCGCCAGCAGCTTGGCGCGGGGAACAGATACGCAGTATTTT. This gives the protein CASSLARGTDTQYF.

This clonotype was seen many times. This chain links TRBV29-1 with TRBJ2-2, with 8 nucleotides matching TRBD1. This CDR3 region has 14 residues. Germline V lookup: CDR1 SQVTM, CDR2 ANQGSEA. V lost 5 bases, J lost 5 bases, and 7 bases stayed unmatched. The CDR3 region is CSVPRTGPTGELFF. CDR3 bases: TGCAGCGTTCCCAGGACAGGGCCTACCGGGGAGCTGTTTTTT.

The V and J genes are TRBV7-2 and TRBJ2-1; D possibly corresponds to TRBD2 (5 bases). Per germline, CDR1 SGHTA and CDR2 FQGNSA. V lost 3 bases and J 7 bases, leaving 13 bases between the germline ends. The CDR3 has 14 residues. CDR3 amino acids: CASSFTGFRNEQFF. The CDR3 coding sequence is TGTGCCAGCAGCTTCACGGGGTTTAGGAATGAGCAGTTCTTC.

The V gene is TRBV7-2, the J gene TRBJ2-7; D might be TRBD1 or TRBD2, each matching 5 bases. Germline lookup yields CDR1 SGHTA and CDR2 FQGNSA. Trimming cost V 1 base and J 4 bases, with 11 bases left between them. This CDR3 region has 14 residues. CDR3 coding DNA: TGTGCCAGCAGCTTAGAGGGGACCCGATACGAGCAGTACTTC. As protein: CASSLEGTRYEQYF.

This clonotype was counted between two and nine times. The chain's CDR3 is CASSTSGRATGELFF. CDR3 coding DNA: TGTGCCAGCAGCACAAGCGGGAGGGCCACCGGGGAGCTGTTTTTT. The chain recombines TRBV7-3 with TRBJ2-2; 10 bases agree with TRBD2. The length of the CDR3 is 15 residues. Germline CDR1 is SGHTA and CDR2 is FQGTGA. V lost 5 bases and J lost 4; bases outside the gene matches: 4.

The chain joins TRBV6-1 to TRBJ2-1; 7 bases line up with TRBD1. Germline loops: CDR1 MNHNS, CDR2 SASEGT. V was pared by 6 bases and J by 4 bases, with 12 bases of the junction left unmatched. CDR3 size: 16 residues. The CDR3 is CASSVDRPILYNEQFF. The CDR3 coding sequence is TGTGCCAGCAGCGTGGACAGGCCCATTTTGTACAATGAGCAGTTCTTC.

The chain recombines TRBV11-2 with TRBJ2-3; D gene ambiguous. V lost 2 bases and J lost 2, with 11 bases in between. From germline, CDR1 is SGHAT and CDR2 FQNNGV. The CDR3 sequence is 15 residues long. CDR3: CASSLNGRYTDTQYF. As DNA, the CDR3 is TGTGCCAGCAGCTTAAACGGCAGATACACAGATACGCAGTATTTT.

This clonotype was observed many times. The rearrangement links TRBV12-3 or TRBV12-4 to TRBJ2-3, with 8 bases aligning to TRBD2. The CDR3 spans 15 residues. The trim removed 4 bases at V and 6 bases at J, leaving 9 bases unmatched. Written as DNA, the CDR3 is TGTGCCAGCAGTTCCCGGGGGGGGCCGGAGGATACGCAGTATTTT. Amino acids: CASSSRGGPEDTQYF.

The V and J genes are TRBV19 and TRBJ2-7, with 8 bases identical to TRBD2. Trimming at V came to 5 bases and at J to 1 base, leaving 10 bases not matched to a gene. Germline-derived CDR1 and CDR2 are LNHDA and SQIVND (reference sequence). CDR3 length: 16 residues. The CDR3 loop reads CASSPKTSDRSYEQYF. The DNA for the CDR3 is TGTGCCAGTAGTCCCAAGACTAGCGACCGATCCTACGAGCAGTACTTC.

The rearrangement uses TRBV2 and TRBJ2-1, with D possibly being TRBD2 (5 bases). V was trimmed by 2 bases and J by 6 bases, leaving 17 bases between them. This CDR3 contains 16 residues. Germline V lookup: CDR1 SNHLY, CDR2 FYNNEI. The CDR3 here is CASSEKATIFTNEQFF. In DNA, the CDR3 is TGTGCCAGCAGTGAAAAGGCGACTATCTTTACCAATGAGCAGTTCTTC.

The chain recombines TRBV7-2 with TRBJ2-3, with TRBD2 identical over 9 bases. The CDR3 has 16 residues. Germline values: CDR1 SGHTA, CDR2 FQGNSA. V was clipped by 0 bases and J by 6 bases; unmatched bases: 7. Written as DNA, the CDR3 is TGTGCCAGCAGCTTAGCGCGGGGGGGCCTGGGGGATACGCAGTATTTT. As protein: CASSLARGGLGDTQYF.

The CDR3 spells CASAPDRVPYNEQFF. The CDR3 nucleotides are TGCGCCAGCGCCCCGGACAGGGTCCCATACAATGAGCAGTTCTTC. The gene calls are TRBV5-1 and TRBJ2-1; 8 nucleotides agree with TRBD1. Trimming took 7 bases from V and 4 from J; bases not matched to a gene: 10. The germline V gene encodes CDR1 SGHRS and CDR2 YFSETQ. This CDR3 is 15 amino acids long.

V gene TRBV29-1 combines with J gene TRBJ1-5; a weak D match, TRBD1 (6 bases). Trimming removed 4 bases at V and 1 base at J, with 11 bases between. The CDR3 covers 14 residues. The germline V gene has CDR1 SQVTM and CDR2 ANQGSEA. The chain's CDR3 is CSVGGGGSNQPQHF. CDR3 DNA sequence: TGCAGCGTTGGAGGGGGGGGCAGCAATCAGCCCCAGCATTTT.

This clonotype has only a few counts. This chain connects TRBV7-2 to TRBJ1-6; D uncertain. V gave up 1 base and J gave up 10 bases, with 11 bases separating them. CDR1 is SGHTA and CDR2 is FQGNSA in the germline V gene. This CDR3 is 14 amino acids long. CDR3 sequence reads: CASSLGFTESPLHF. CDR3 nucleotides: TGTGCCAGCAGCTTAGGGTTCACAGAATCACCCCTCCACTTT. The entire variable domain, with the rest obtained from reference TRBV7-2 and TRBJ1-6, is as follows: GAGVSQSPSNKVTEKGKDVELRCDPISGHTALYWYRQSLGQGLEFLIYFQGNSAPDKSGLPSDRFSAERTGGSVSTLTIQRTQQEDSAVYLCASSLGFTESPLHFGNGTRLTVT.

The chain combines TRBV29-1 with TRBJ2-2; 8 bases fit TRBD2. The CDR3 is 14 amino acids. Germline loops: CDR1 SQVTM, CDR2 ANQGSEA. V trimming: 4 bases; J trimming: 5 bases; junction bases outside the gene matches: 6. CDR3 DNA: TGCAGCGTTGCCCGGGGGGGCCGAACCGGGGAGCTGTTTTTT. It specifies CSVARGGRTGELFF.

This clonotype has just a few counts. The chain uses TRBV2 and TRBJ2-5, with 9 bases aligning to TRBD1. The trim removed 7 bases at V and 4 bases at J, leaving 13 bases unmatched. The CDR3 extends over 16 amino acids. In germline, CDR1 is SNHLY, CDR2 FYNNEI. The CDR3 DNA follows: TGTGCCAGCACCTACTTCGGGACAGGGATTGGAGAGACCCAGTACTTC. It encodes CASTYFGTGIGETQYF. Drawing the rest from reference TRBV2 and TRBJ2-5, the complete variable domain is EPEVTQTPSHQVTQMGQEVILRCVPISNHLYFYWYRQILGQKVEFLVSFYNNEISEKSEIFDDQFSVERPDGSNFTLKIRSTKLEDSAMYFCASTYFGTGIGETQYFGPGTRLLVL.

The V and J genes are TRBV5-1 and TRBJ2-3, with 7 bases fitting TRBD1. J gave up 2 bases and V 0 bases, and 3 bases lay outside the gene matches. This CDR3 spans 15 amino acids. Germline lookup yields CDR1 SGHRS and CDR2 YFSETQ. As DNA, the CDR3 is TGCGCCAGCAGCTTGGTTGGACAGGCCACAGATACGCAGTATTTT. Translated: CASSLVGQATDTQYF.

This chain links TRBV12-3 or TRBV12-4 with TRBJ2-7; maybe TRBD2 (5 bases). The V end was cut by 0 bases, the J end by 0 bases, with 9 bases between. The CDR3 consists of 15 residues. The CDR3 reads CASSLAPGVSYEQYF. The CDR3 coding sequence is TGTGCCAGCAGTTTAGCCCCCGGGGTCTCCTACGAGCAGTACTTC.

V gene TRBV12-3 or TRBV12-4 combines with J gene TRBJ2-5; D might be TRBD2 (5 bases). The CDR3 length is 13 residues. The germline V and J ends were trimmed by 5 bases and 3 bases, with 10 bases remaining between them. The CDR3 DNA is TGTGCCAGCAGTCAGACTACCGAAGAGACCCAGTACTTC. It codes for CASSQTTEETQYF.

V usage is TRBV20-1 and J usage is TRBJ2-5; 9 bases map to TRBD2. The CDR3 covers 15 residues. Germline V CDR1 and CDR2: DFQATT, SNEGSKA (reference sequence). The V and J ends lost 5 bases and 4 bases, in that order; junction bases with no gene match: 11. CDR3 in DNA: TGCAGTGCTCCACGGGCGGGAGGGCCGATAGAGACCCAGTACTTC. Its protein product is CSAPRAGGPIETQYF.